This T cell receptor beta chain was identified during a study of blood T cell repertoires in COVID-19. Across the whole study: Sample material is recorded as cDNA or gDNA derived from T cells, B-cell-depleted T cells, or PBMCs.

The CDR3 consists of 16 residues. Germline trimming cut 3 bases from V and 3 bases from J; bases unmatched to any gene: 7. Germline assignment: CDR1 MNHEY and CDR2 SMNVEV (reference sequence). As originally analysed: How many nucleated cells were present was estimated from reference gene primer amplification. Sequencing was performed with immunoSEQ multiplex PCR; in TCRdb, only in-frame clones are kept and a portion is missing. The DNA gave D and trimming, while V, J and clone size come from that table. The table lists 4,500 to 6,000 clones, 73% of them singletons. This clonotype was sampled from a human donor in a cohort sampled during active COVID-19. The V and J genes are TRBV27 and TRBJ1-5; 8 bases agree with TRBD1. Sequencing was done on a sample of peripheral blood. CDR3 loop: CASSLTTQGANQPQHF. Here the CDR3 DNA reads TGTGCCAGCAGTTTGACGACCCAGGGGGCCAATCAGCCCCAGCATTTT.